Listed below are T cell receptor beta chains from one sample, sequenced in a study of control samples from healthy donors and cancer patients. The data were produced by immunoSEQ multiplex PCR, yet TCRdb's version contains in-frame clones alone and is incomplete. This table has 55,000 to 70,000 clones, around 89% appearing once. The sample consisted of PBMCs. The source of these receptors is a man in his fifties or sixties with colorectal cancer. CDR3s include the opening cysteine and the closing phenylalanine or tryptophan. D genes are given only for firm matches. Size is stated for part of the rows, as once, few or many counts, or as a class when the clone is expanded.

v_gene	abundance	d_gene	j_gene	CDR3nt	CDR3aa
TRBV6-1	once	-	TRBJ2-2	TGTGCCAGCAGTGAGCCCGGGACAAGTACCGGGGAGCTGTTTTTT	CASSEPGTSTGELFF
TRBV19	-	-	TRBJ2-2	TGTGCCAGTAGTATAATAGGGCTAGTGGGGTCCGGGGAGCTGTTTTTT	CASSIIGLVGSGELFF
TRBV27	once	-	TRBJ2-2	TGTGCCAGCAGTTCTGGGACTTCCACCGGGGAGCTGTTTTTT	CASSSGTSTGELFF
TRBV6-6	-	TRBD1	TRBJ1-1	TGTGCCACCACAGGGGGAAAGGGTAGTCTGAACACTGAAGCTTTCTTT	CATTGGKGSLNTEAFF
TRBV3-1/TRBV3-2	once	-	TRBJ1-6	TGTGCCAGCAGCCAGGTCATGAATTCACCCCTCCACTTT	CASSQVMNSPLHF
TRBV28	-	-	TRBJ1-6	TGTGCCAGCACCCCACCCGTCGATAATTCACCCCTCCACTTT	CASTPPVDNSPLHF
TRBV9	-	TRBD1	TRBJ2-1	TGTGCCAGCAGCCCGAGGGGGACAGGTCGGTACAATGAGCAGTTCTTC	CASSPRGTGRYNEQFF
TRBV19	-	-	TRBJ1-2	TGTGCCAGTAGTGTCGACCCGGGGGACTATGGCTACACCTTC	CASSVDPGDYGYTF
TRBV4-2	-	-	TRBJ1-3	TGTGCCAGCAGCCCAGGACTAAGGGGGGGCTTTTCCTCTGGAAACACCATATATTTT	CASSPGLRGGFSSGNTIYF
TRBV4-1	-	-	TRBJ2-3	TGCGCCAGCAGCCAAGGTGGGAGCCCCAGCAGGACGCAGTATTTT	CASSQGGSPSRTQYF
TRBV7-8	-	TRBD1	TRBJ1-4	TGTGCCAGCAGCGCCGGCCGGGCAGGGGGAGATGAAAAACTGTTTTTT	CASSAGRAGGDEKLFF
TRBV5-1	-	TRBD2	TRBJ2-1	TGCGCCAGCAGCATACTAGCGGGGGTCTTAAATGAGCAGTTCTTC	CASSILAGVLNEQFF
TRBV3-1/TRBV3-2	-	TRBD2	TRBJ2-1	TGTGCCAGCACCCCGACTTTCGGGGGGAGGGGTTACAATGAGCAGTTCTTC	CASTPTFGGRGYNEQFF
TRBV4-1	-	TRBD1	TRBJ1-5	TGCGCCAGCAGCCGACAGGGACGCAATCAGCCCCAGCATTTT	CASSRQGRNQPQHF
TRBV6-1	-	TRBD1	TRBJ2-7	TGTGCCAGCAGTGAAGGTGGGACAGGGGCTTACGAGCAGTACTTC	CASSEGGTGAYEQYF
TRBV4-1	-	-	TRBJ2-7	TGCGCCACTCAGGGAGATACCTACGAGCAGTACTTC	CATQGDTYEQYF
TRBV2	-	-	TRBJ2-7	TGTGCCAGCACTAATCCCTCACAGGGTACGTCCTACGAGCAGTACTTC	CASTNPSQGTSYEQYF
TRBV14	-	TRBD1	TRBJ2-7	TGTGCCAGCAGCCAAATGCCGGGACAGGGGGACCACGAGCAGTACTTC	CASSQMPGQGDHEQYF
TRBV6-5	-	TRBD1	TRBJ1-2	TGTGCCGTGTTGACAGGGAATAACTATGGCTACACCTTC	CAVLTGNNYGYTF
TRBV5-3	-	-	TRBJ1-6	TGTGCCAGAAGCACGATCGGATTTAACAGGGACAATTCACCCCTCCACTTT	CARSTIGFNRDNSPLHF
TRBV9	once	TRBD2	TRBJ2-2	TGTGCCAGCAGCGTAGTTAGCGGGGGTACCGGGGAGCTGTTTTTT	CASSVVSGGTGELFF
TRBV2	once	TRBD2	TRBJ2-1	TGTGCCAGCAGCCCCTCTAGCGGGGGGGTCGGTAATGAGCAGTTCTTC	CASSPSSGGVGNEQFF
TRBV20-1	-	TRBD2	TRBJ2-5	TGCAGTGCTAGTTGGCCTAGCGGGGCCCAAGAGACCCAGTACTTC	CSASWPSGAQETQYF
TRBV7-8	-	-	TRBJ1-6	TGTGCCAGCAGCCGGGCGGGGGGGTATAATTCACCCCTCCACTTT	CASSRAGGYNSPLHF
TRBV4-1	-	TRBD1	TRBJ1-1	TGCGCCAGCAGCCAAGATCTGAGGGGGCGAATCCCTGAAGCTTTCTTT	CASSQDLRGRIPEAFF
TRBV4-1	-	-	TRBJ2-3	TGCGCCAGCAGCCAGCTGTCGGGGGGCGGCACAGATACGCAGTATTTT	CASSQLSGGGTDTQYF
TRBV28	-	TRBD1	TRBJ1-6	TGTGCCAGCAGTAACCCGGGACAGGGGTTTACTCCCCTCCACTTT	CASSNPGQGFTPLHF
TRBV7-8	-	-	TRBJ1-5	TGTGCCAGCAGCTTAGGGGCAGTCAATCAGCCCCAGCATTTT	CASSLGAVNQPQHF
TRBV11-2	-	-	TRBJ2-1	TGTGCCAGCAGCACCCGACAGCTACGTAATGAGCAGTTCTTC	CASSTRQLRNEQFF
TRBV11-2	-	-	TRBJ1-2	TGTGCCAGCAGCTTAAATAGAGGGACAAACTATGGCTACACCTTC	CASSLNRGTNYGYTF
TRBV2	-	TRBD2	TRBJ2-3	TGTGCCAGCAGACTAGCGGGGGCGGTGACAGATACGCAGTATTTT	CASRLAGAVTDTQYF
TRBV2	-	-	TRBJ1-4	TGTGCCAGCAGTCTAAGGCGGGAAACTAATGAAAAACTGTTTTTT	CASSLRRETNEKLFF
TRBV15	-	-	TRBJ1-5	TGTGCCACCAGCAGAGTCACAGGGCACTATAGCAATCAGCCCCAGCATTTT	CATSRVTGHYSNQPQHF
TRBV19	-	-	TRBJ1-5	TGTGCCAGTAGTATAGACCGAAACACAGGCCAGCCCCAGCATTTT	CASSIDRNTGQPQHF
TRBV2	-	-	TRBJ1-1	TGTGCCAGCACCCGGGACCGGAACACTGAAGCTTTCTTT	CASTRDRNTEAFF
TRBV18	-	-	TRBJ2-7	TGTGCCAGCTCACCTTACCACGGCAGGGGCAGCTCCTACGAGCAGTACTTC	CASSPYHGRGSSYEQYF
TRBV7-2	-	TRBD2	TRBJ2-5	TGTGCCAGCAGCGTCTCTAGCGGGCAAGAGACCCAGTACTTC	CASSVSSGQETQYF
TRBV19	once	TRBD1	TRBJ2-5	TGTGCCAGTAGTATCCGCCGCGGGACAGGTGGGCAAGGGGCCCAGTACTTC	CASSIRRGTGGQGAQYF
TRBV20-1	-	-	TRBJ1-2	TGCAGTGCTACCGACAACTATGGCTACACCTTC	CSATDNYGYTF
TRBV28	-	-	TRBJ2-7	TGTGCCAGCAGTATACCCTACAGGGAAAGCTCCTACGAGCAGTACTTC	CASSIPYRESSYEQYF
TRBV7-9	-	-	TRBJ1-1	TGTGCCAGCAGCTTGGATCCGGGAGATGAAGCTTTCTTT	CASSLDPGDEAFF
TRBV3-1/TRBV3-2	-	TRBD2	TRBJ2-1	TGTGCCAGCAGCCAAGTATTAGGGACTAGCGGGGGTAATGAGCAGTTCTTC	CASSQVLGTSGGNEQFF
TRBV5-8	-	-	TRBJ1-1	TGTGCCAGCAGCTTTTGGCGGGGCCGAGCCACTGAAGCTTTCTTT	CASSFWRGRATEAFF
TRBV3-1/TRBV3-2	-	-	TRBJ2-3	TGTGCCAGCAGCCGTCTGGGGATAGCGTTCACAGATACGCAGTATTTT	CASSRLGIAFTDTQYF
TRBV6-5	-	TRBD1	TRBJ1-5	TGTGCCAGCAGTCCCGGGACAGGGGGCAATCAGCCCCAGCATTTT	CASSPGTGGNQPQHF